The 19 T cell receptor beta chains below were found in one sample sequenced in a study of graft-versus-host responses after intestinal transplantation. Using immunoSEQ multiplex PCR, the repertoire was profiled, and TCRdb retains in-frame clones only, with some absent. Of about 19,000 clones in the sample, roughly 72% were seen once. Graft samples were processed, releasing intraepithelial and lamina propria lymphocytes. Sequenced material: ileum tissue, taken roughly 21 days after intestinal transplant. The receptors were sampled from a human patient who received an intestinal transplant, so some T cells may come from the graft donor.

The chain is built from TRBV5-8 and TRBJ2-3; possibly TRBD2 for D (5 bases). V lost 1 base and J 2 bases, leaving 11 bases between the germline ends. CDR3 length: 15 amino acids. The germline gives CDR1 SGHTS, CDR2 YDEGEE. The CDR3, as DNA: TGTGCCAGCAGCTTGATGGGGAGATACACAGATACGCAGTATTTT. Its protein product is CASSLMGRYTDTQYF.

V gene TRBV5-1 combines with J gene TRBJ1-6; D may be TRBD1 (5 bases). This CDR3 region has 18 residues. Germline CDR1 is SGHRS and CDR2 is YFSETQ. Between the trimmed V and J ends, which lost 0 bases and 7 bases, there was a span of 20 bases. The CDR3 DNA is TGCGCCAGCAGCTTGGTGGGGGGACTTCGCCCCGTAAATTCACCCCTCCACTTT. It codes for CASSLVGGLRPVNSPLHF.

The J gene is TRBJ1-2, the V gene TRBV6-5, with D hard to call. The ends were cut back, 5 bases at V and 7 bases at J, with 17 bases in the middle. This CDR3 region has 14 residues. In germline, CDR1 is MNHEY, CDR2 SVGAGI. This chain's CDR3 is CASSPRTAGGGYTF. CDR3 nucleotide sequence: TGTGCCAGCAGTCCAAGGACGGCAGGAGGTGGCTACACCTTC.

The J gene is TRBJ2-7, the V gene TRBV11-2; 8 nucleotides align to TRBD1. The CDR3 sequence is 13 residues long. The junction had 6 bases not matched to a gene; V was cut back by 11 bases and J by 0 bases. Germline assignment: CDR1 SGHAT and CDR2 FQNNGV. CDR3 in DNA: TGTGCCGTCAGGACAGGGAGCTCCTACGAGCAGTACTTC. It translates to CAVRTGSSYEQYF.

The CDR3 protein is CASGLVVVAGGQETQYF. The CDR3 nucleotides read TGTGCTAGTGGTTTGGTGGTGGTAGCGGGAGGACAGGAGACCCAGTACTTC. This chain connects TRBV12-5 to TRBJ2-5; 10 nucleotides align to TRBD2. V shed 0 bases, J shed 5 bases, and the junction held 9 bases outside the gene matches. The CDR3 length is 17 residues. Germline CDR1 and CDR2: LGHNT and FRNRAP.

The chain has TRBV9 and TRBJ1-6; 9 bases agree with TRBD1. V lost 5 bases to trimming and J lost 6 bases; unmatched junction nucleotides: 12. Germline CDR1 and CDR2: SGDLS and YYNGEE. The CDR3 totals 17 residues. In nucleotides, the CDR3 is TGTGCCAGCAGTCCGGAAAACAGGGGGCAGGTTAATTCACCCCTCCACTTT. Encoded protein: CASSPENRGQVNSPLHF.

V and J are TRBV7-8 and TRBJ1-1; D remains unclear. The CDR3 contains 15 residues. V lost 4 bases, J lost 0 bases, and 12 bases lay in between. Germline values: CDR1 SGHVS, CDR2 FQNEAQ. CDR3 DNA sequence: TGTGCCAGCAGCTGGTGGGGAGGGATGAACACTGAAGCTTTCTTT. Translating it yields CASSWWGGMNTEAFF.

V gene TRBV19 combines with J gene TRBJ1-1, with D possibly being TRBD1 (5 bases). Trimming took off 5 bases at V and 1 base at J, with 5 bases between the two ends. The germline V gene encodes CDR1 LNHDA and CDR2 SQIVND (reference sequence). This CDR3 has 12 residues. The CDR3 sequence: CASSQGNTEAFF. Written as DNA, the CDR3 is TGTGCCAGTAGTCAGGGGAACACTGAAGCTTTCTTT.

V gene TRBV30 combines with J gene TRBJ1-2; 10 positions agree with TRBD1. V dropped 8 bases and J dropped 3; count of bases not matched to a gene: 12. The CDR3 has 15 residues. Germline CDR1 reads GTSNPN; CDR2 reads SVGIG (reference sequence). The CDR3 loop is CARWQTGGADYGYTF. CDR3 DNA sequence: TGTGCCCGATGGCAGACAGGGGGCGCGGACTATGGCTACACCTTC.

The chain carries TRBV28 and TRBJ1-2; possibly TRBD1 for D (6 bases). The CDR3 extends over 13 amino acids. V lost 8 bases and J 6 bases, leaving 16 bases between the germline ends. Germline lookup yields CDR1 MDHEN and CDR2 SYDVKM. CDR3 nucleotide sequence: TGTGCCAGCGGCTTCGGGGGGCCGGATGGCTACACCTTC. This sequence encodes CASGFGGPDGYTF.

V is TRBV5-1 and J is TRBJ1-4; D call uncertain. Germline CDR1 reads SGHRS; CDR2 reads YFSETQ. With 4 bases removed from V and 1 base from J, the gap between germline ends came to 11 bases. CDR3 size: 15 residues. The CDR3 DNA follows: TGCGCCAGCAGCCTTTTGGGCAGAACTAATGAAAAACTGTTTTTT. Translated, it gives CASSLLGRTNEKLFF.

The CDR3 reads CASSLAPGTEQYF. In DNA, the CDR3 is TGTGCCAGCAGCTTAGCCCCCGGGACTGAGCAGTACTTC. This sequence joins TRBV7-2 and TRBJ2-7; D possibly corresponds to TRBD2 (6 bases). The V gene's germline CDR1 is SGHTA and CDR2 FQGNSA. With 0 bases removed from V and 7 bases from J, the gap between germline ends came to 10 bases. The CDR3 sequence is 13 residues long.

This clone was seen once. The chain links TRBV18 to TRBJ2-2; D is possibly TRBD2 (6 bases). The CDR3 sequence is 16 residues long. CDR1 KGHSH and CDR2 LQKENI come from the germline V gene. With 6 bases removed from V and 0 bases from J, the gap between germline ends came to 14 bases. CDR3 nucleotides: TGTGCCAGCTCCTCGGGGGTACCCACGAACACCGGGGAGCTGTTTTTT. Encoded protein: CASSSGVPTNTGELFF.

V is TRBV27 and J is TRBJ1-2; TRBD1 aligns across 9 bases. Per germline, CDR1 MNHEY and CDR2 SMNVEV (reference sequence). Trimming removed 5 bases from V and 8 bases from J; junction bases left unmatched: 6. There are 13 residues in the CDR3. The chain's CDR3 is CASSIGQGFGYTF. CDR3 sequence (DNA): TGTGCCAGCAGTATAGGACAGGGGTTCGGCTACACCTTC.

The chain's CDR3 is CASSPSGPYGYTF. DNA for the CDR3: TGTGCCAGTAGTCCCAGTGGTCCCTATGGCTACACCTTC. The rearrangement links TRBV19 to TRBJ1-2; D is ambiguous. V was cut by 5 bases and J by 4 bases, with 11 bases left in between. The CDR3 covers 13 residues. Per the germline V gene, CDR1 is LNHDA and CDR2 is SQIVND (reference sequence).

This chain connects TRBV7-9 to TRBJ2-7; 13 bases fit TRBD2. The CDR3 is 17 residues long. CDR1 and CDR2 from the germline V gene are SEHNR and FQNEAQ (reference sequence). The junction had 9 bases not matched to a gene; V was cut back by 5 bases and J by 2 bases. DNA of the CDR3: TGTGCCAGCAGCGACTCGGGACTAGCGGGATCCCCCTACGAGCAGTACTTC. The encoded protein is CASSDSGLAGSPYEQYF.

This clone was recorded a few times. The rearrangement uses TRBV29-1 and TRBJ1-2; 8 nucleotides match TRBD1. The V gene's germline CDR1 is SQVTM and CDR2 ANQGSEA. This CDR3 is built from 13 residues. V trimming: 2 bases; J trimming: 8 bases; junction bases outside the gene matches: 7. CDR3 sequence reads: CSVESGGAVGYTF. CDR3 nucleotide sequence: TGCAGCGTTGAATCAGGGGGCGCGGTAGGCTACACCTTC.

J is TRBJ1-2 and V is TRBV5-5; 8 bases line up with TRBD1. The CDR3 sequence is 17 residues long. J lost 2 bases, V lost 3 bases, and 12 bases had no gene match. Germline loops: CDR1 SGHKS, CDR2 YYEKEE (reference sequence). The chain's CDR3 is CASSCAGQVFFNYGYTF. CDR3 nucleotide sequence: TGTGCCAGCAGCTGTGCGGGACAGGTCTTCTTCAACTATGGCTACACCTTC.

The rearrangement joins TRBV5-1 to TRBJ2-1, with 7 positions matching TRBD2. Per germline, CDR1 SGHRS and CDR2 YFSETQ. The V gene end was trimmed by 0 bases and the J gene end by 7 bases; junction bases not matched to a gene: 7. The CDR3 sequence is 15 residues long. The CDR3 spells CASSLDPAGRNEQFF. Here the CDR3 DNA reads TGCGCCAGCAGCTTGGATCCAGCGGGAAGGAATGAGCAGTTCTTC.